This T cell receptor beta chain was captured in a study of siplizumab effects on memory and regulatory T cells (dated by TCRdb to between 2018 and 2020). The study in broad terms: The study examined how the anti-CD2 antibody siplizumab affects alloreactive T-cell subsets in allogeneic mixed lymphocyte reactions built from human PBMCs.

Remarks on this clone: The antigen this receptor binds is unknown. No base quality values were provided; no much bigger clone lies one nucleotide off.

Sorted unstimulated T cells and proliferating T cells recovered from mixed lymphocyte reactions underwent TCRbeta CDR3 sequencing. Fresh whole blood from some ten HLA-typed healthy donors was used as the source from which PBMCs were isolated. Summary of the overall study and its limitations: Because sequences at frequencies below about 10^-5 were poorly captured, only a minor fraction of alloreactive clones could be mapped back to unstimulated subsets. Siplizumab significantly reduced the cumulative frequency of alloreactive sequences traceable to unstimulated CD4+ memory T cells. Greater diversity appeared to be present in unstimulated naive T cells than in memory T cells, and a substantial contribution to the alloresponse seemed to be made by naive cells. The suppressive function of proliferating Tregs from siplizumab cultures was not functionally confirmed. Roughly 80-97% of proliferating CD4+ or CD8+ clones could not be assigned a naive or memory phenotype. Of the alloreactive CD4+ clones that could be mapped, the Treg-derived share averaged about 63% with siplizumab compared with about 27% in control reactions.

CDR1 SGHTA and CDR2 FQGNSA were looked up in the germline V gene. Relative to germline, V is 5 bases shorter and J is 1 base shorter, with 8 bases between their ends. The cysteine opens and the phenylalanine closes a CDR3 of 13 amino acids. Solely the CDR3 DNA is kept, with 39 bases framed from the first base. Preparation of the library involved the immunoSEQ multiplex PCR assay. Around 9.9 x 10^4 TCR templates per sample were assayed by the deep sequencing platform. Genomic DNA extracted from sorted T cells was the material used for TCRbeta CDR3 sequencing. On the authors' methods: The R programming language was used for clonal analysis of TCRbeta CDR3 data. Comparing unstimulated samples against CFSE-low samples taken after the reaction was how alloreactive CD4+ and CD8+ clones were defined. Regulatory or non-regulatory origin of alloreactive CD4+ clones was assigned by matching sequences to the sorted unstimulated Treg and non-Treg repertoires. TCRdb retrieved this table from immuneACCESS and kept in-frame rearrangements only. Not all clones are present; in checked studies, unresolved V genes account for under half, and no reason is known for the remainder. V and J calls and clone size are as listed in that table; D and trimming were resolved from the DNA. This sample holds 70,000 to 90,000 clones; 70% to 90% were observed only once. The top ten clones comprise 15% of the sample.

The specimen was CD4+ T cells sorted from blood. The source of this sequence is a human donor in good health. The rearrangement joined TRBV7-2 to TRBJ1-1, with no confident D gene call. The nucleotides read TGTGCCAGCAGCCGTGGCTCGAACACTGAAGCTTTCTTT. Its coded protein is CASSRGSNTEAFF.